This T cell receptor (beta chain) was identified during a study of cytomegalovirus exposure and HLA in healthy donors. Background on the study: The Caucasian-associated ancestry cluster held roughly 84% of more than 350 genotyped donors.

Whole-study results and caveats: Indistinguishable V segments, including TRBV6-2 and TRBV6-3, were excluded.

In the PCR, 60 Vbeta and 13 Jbeta primers were used. The repertoire was sequenced with immunoSEQ multiplex PCR; TCRdb's copy has only in-frame clones and lacks some. The data hold fewer than 200,000 clones, with 80% to 90% observed a single time. The CDR3 contains 15 residues. Germline CDR1 is LGHNA and CDR2 is YNFKEQ. The ends were cut back, 0 bases at V and 6 bases at J, with 11 bases in the middle. This clone showed up just a few times. The antigen remains undetermined. The sample was PBMCs. The source is a woman aged 18-29 years in good health and CMV-seronegative. The rearrangement links TRBV4-2 to TRBJ2-2; D gene unclear. The DNA for the CDR3 is TGTGCCAGCAGCCAAGAGACAATTAGTGCCGGGGAGCTGTTTTTT. It is translated as CASSQETISAGELFF.